This T cell receptor beta chain was profiled in a study of monozygotic twins with inflammatory bowel disease. The CDR3 totals 15 residues. Germline V gives CDR1 KGHDR, CDR2 SFDVKD. With respect to this clonotype: What it binds is not known.

Notes on the study in general: Relative clonotype sharing with others was diminished in IBD patients versus healthy twins, particularly with disease activity.

Each CDR3 protein gets one entry in TCRdb, which reprocessed the 5' RACE reads and gives no DNA. This table holds some 330,000 distinct CDR3 sequences. This clonotype was obtained from a human donor with ulcerative colitis or Crohn's disease, or a healthy co-twin of an affected twin (not recorded which). The chain is built from TRBV24-1 and TRBJ2-3. Sequencing input: blood. This CDR3 reads CATSEEGSKADTQYF.